This T cell receptor (beta chain) stems from a study of cytomegalovirus exposure and HLA in healthy donors. Study results and limitations: The HLA-A and HLA-B alleles of most subjects were reportedly predicted accurately from TCR beta sequences.

It was with 60 Vbeta and 13 Jbeta primers that the PCR ran. The repertoire was sequenced with immunoSEQ multiplex PCR; TCRdb's copy has only in-frame clones and lacks some. This sample has 110,000 or so clones, with roughly 76% found just once. V was pared by 3 bases and J by 4 bases, with 9 bases between. This CDR3 has 13 amino acids. Per germline, CDR1 MDHEN and CDR2 SYDVKM. The table lists this clone with a count of one. What it binds is not known. The donors comprised healthy bone marrow donors. Input material: PBMCs. The source is a man in his fifties or sixties in good health and CMV-seropositive. J is TRBJ1-2 and V is TRBV28, with a possible D match to TRBD1 (6 bases). CDR3 sequence reads: CASSFLGAYGYTF. The CDR3, as DNA: TGTGCCAGCAGTTTTCTGGGGGCCTATGGCTACACCTTC.